The 3 T cell receptor beta chains below come from one sample, sequenced in a study of blood T cell repertoires in COVID-19 (TCRdb year 2020). The receptor library was made with the immunoSEQ multiplex PCR assay. TCRdb obtained this table from immuneACCESS and retained in-frame rearrangements with V and J assigned. These tables miss some clones; where compared with another copy, unresolved V genes account for less than half of the shortfall, and the remainder is unexplained. For this sample there are 200,000 to 300,000 clones; around 81% appear just once. Of the sample, 6.5% to 9% falls within the top ten clones. The sample comprised peripheral blood. These receptors all stem from a woman aged 80 or over with COVID-19, enrolled during active disease.

The V gene is TRBV7-2, the J gene TRBJ2-2; D not resolved. V shed 2 bases and J shed 5 bases, with 9 bases lying between them. The germline CDR1 and CDR2 sequences are SGHTA and FQGNSA. The CDR3 covers 14 residues. The CDR3 region is CASSLIRVTGELFF. CDR3 in DNA: TGTGCCAGCAGCTTAATCCGGGTGACCGGGGAGCTGTTTTTT.

This clone was recorded only once. V is TRBV5-4 and J is TRBJ1-1, with TRBD1 matching 8 bases. V gave up 6 bases and J gave up 5 bases; unmatched junction bases: 9. Germline CDR1 is SGHNT and CDR2 is YYREEE (reference sequence). The CDR3 is made up of 14 amino acids. The CDR3 region is CASKPTGAGTEAFF. The CDR3 DNA follows: TGTGCCAGCAAGCCGACAGGGGCAGGGACTGAAGCTTTCTTT.

This clone turned up a few times. This chain uses TRBV2 with TRBJ1-5; D gene uncertain. CDR1 is SNHLY and CDR2 is FYNNEI in the germline V gene. V lost 6 bases, J lost 4 bases, and 10 bases lay in between. The CDR3 contains 13 residues. CDR3 sequence: CASRSRTNQPQHF. The CDR3 nucleotides are TGTGCCAGCAGGTCTAGGACTAATCAGCCCCAGCATTTT.